The 27 T cell receptor beta chains reported below all come from one sample, sequenced in a study of cytomegalovirus exposure and HLA in healthy donors. Use of 60 Vbeta and 13 Jbeta primers characterized the PCR. The data were produced by immunoSEQ multiplex PCR, yet TCRdb's version contains in-frame clones alone and is incomplete. The repertoire holds around 90,000 clones, with nearly 80% as singletons. Sequenced: PBMCs. The receptor set was obtained from a woman between 35 and 50 years old in good health and CMV-seronegative.

V usage is TRBV7-8 and J usage is TRBJ2-1; 9 nucleotides match TRBD2. This CDR3 comprises 13 residues. Losses at the gene ends were 6 bases for V and 15 bases for J; bases not matched to a gene: 12. Germline lookup yields CDR1 SGHVS and CDR2 FQNEAQ. The CDR3, as DNA: TGTGCCAGCAGAGTGACTAGCGGAGGTAATTCGTTCTTC. As protein: CASRVTSGGNSFF.

This chain uses TRBV30 with TRBJ2-1; D perhaps matches TRBD2 (5 bases). Germline V gene lookup returns CDR1 GTSNPN and CDR2 SVGIG (reference sequence). V lost 0 bases and J lost 5, with 23 bases in between. The CDR3 consists of 18 residues. The CDR3: CAWSVRRPTARVHNEQFF. In nucleotides, the CDR3 is TGTGCCTGGAGTGTTAGGCGGCCTACTGCGCGGGTACACAATGAGCAGTTCTTC.

The CDR3 region has the DNA TGTGCCAGCAGCGACAAACTAGTGGGTCGGTCCGGGGAGCTGTTTTTT. It specifies CASSDKLVGRSGELFF. The gene calls are TRBV9 and TRBJ2-2; D may be TRBD2 (5 bases). V lost 3 bases and J lost 6, with 18 bases in between. The CDR3 loop spans 16 amino acids. The germline V gene has CDR1 SGDLS and CDR2 YYNGEE.

The chain recombines TRBV29-1 with TRBJ2-1, with D maybe TRBD1 (5 bases). From germline, CDR1 is SQVTM and CDR2 ANQGSEA. The CDR3 runs 14 residues. V lost 3 bases to trimming and J lost 1 base, with 10 bases between them. CDR3 in DNA: TGCAGCGTTGATACAGGCATGTCCTACAATGAGCAGTTCTTC. Amino acids: CSVDTGMSYNEQFF.

This clone has just a few counts. This sequence joins TRBV5-6 and TRBJ2-7, with a tentative D call TRBD2 (6 bases). The CDR3 is 13 amino acids. V gave up 2 bases and J gave up 2 bases, with 8 bases separating them. CDR1 is SGHDT and CDR2 is YYEEEE in the germline V gene. The CDR3, as DNA: TGTGCCAGCAGCTTACCGGGGGCCTACGAGCAGTACTTC. Translated, it gives CASSLPGAYEQYF.

A few counts support this clone. The chain recombines TRBV18 with TRBJ2-2; the D gene is possibly TRBD2 (6 bases). V was trimmed by 0 bases and J by 3 bases, leaving 8 bases between them. Per germline, CDR1 KGHSH and CDR2 LQKENI. The CDR3 contains 15 residues. This chain's CDR3 is CASSPPGGDTGELFF. Written as DNA, the CDR3 is TGTGCCAGCTCACCACCGGGGGGTGACACCGGGGAGCTGTTTTTT.

This chain uses TRBV10-3 with TRBJ1-4; TRBD1 matches 10 bases. Looked up from germline, CDR1 is ENHRY and CDR2 is SYGVKD. V was clipped by 4 bases and J by 7 bases; unmatched bases: 9. The CDR3 is made up of 16 amino acids. In nucleotides, the CDR3 is TGTGCCATCAGTGGACAGGGGGCGGCTCTGGGTGAAAAACTGTTTTTT. Translated, it gives CAISGQGAALGEKLFF.

J is TRBJ1-2 and V is TRBV19; TRBD1 is a possible D gene (6 bases). V dropped 7 bases and J dropped 4 bases, with 19 bases sitting between them. Germline values: CDR1 LNHDA, CDR2 SQIVND (reference sequence). CDR3 size: 15 residues. The CDR3 protein is CASNRPGHRTYGYTF. DNA for the CDR3: TGTGCCAGTAACCGTCCGGGACATCGGACCTATGGCTACACCTTC.

The gene calls are TRBV14 and TRBJ1-2, with a weak D call TRBD1 (6 bases). The V gene's germline CDR1 is SGHDN and CDR2 FVKESK. The CDR3 has 16 amino acids. The V end was cut by 4 bases, the J end by 0 bases, with 15 bases between. The CDR3 bases are TGTGCCAGCAGCCTCCTGACAGGTGGAGCTAACTATGGCTACACCTTC. It specifies CASSLLTGGANYGYTF.

The J gene is TRBJ2-3, the V gene TRBV5-1; 10 bases agree with TRBD2. This CDR3 spans 15 amino acids. V lost 4 bases to trimming and J lost 6 bases; unmatched junction nucleotides: 8. Per the germline V gene, CDR1 is SGHRS and CDR2 is YFSETQ. The CDR3 is CASSLPGLATDTQYF. The CDR3, as DNA: TGCGCCAGCAGCCTACCGGGACTAGCGACCGATACGCAGTATTTT.

In DNA form, the CDR3 reads TGTGCCAGCCTTAGCGGGAGCTCCTACAATGAGCAGTTCTTC. This codes for CASLSGSSYNEQFF. The chain couples TRBV18 to TRBJ2-1; 9 bases line up with TRBD2. This CDR3 spans 14 amino acids. Germline assignment: CDR1 KGHSH and CDR2 LQKENI. V lost 8 bases and J lost 0; bases outside the gene matches: 2.

The chain is built from TRBV19 and TRBJ1-2, with unresolved D. The V gene lost 10 bases and the J gene lost 4 bases, with 16 bases spanning the gap. The germline gives CDR1 LNHDA, CDR2 SQIVND (reference sequence). This CDR3 has 13 amino acids. The CDR3 DNA is TGTGCCACCGACCGGCAGGCTGGCTATGGCTACACCTTC. Protein product: CATDRQAGYGYTF.

The rearrangement links TRBV15 to TRBJ2-7; D may be TRBD2 (6 bases). The CDR3 has 16 residues. Germline V lookup: CDR1 LNHNV, CDR2 YYDKDF (reference sequence). V was pared by 0 bases and J by 4 bases, with 16 bases between. The CDR3 nucleotides read TGTGCCACCAGCAGAGATTTTGGTGAGGCGGGGTACGAGCAGTACTTC. It translates to CATSRDFGEAGYEQYF. The full variable domain, completed using reference TRBV15 and TRBJ2-7, is DAMVIQNPRYQVTQFGKPVTLSCSQTLNHNVMYWYQQKSSQAPKLLFHYYDKDFNNEADTPDNFQSRRPNTSFCFLDIRSPGLGDTAMYLCATSRDFGEAGYEQYFGPGTRLTVT.

The chain uses TRBV28 and TRBJ2-7; no clear D gene. The CDR3 extends over 16 amino acids. The V end was cut by 3 bases, the J end by 2 bases, with 17 bases between. The germline CDR1 and CDR2 sequences are MDHEN and SYDVKM. Here the CDR3 reads CASSFFGQAHPYEQYF. CDR3 sequence (DNA): TGTGCCAGCAGTTTCTTTGGGCAAGCACATCCCTACGAGCAGTACTTC.

The chain couples TRBV27 to TRBJ2-2; the match to TRBD2 covers 10 bases. CDR3 length equals 16 residues. The V and J ends lost 7 bases and 7 bases, in that order; junction bases with no gene match: 12. Germline CDR1 and CDR2: MNHEY and SMNVEV (reference sequence). CDR3 nucleotides: TGTGCCAGCAACAGAGCGGGAGGGGGCCCTAGCGGGGAGCTGTTTTTT. It yields the protein CASNRAGGGPSGELFF.

The chain is built from TRBV6-5 and TRBJ2-7, with 11 nucleotides matching TRBD2. CDR1 MNHEY and CDR2 SVGAGI come from the germline V gene. V lost 5 bases to trimming and J lost 3 bases; unmatched junction nucleotides: 6. The CDR3 is 15 residues long. The CDR3 sequence is CASSIAGGPLYEQYF. The CDR3 coding sequence is TGTGCCAGCAGTATAGCGGGAGGGCCACTCTACGAGCAGTACTTC.

The chain has TRBV29-1 and TRBJ1-1; D may be TRBD1 (5 bases). Germline assignment: CDR1 SQVTM and CDR2 ANQGSEA. The CDR3 contains 12 residues. V lost 2 bases and J lost 4, with 8 bases in between. In DNA, the CDR3 is TGCAGCGTTGAACAGGGTACCACTGAAGCTTTCTTT. This translates into CSVEQGTTEAFF.

About this clone itself: Additional DNA sequences in this sample encode the identical CDR3. The gene calls are TRBV28 and TRBJ1-1, with D possibly matching TRBD1 (5 bases). CDR3 size: 14 residues. Between the trimmed V and J ends, which lost 3 bases and 1 base, there was a span of 9 bases. CDR1 is MDHEN, CDR2 SYDVKM, per germline. CDR3 sequence: CASSLIGANTEAFF. As DNA, the CDR3 is TGTGCCAGCAGTTTGATAGGGGCGAACACTGAAGCTTTCTTT.

This chain connects TRBV5-1 to TRBJ2-3, with 11 bases lining up with TRBD2. There are 16 residues in the CDR3. V lost 4 bases and J lost 4; bases outside the gene matches: 8. Germline CDR1 is SGHRS and CDR2 is YFSETQ. CDR3 in DNA: TGCGCCAGCAGCCCGGGAACTAGCGGGAGCGCAGATACGCAGTATTTT. Translated: CASSPGTSGSADTQYF.

The chain has TRBV5-4 and TRBJ2-1; D unresolved. Trimming cost V 4 bases and J 3 bases, with 14 bases left between them. Germline assignment: CDR1 SGHNT and CDR2 YYREEE (reference sequence). This CDR3 is 15 amino acids long. For the CDR3, the DNA is TGTGCCAGCAGCCAAACTTCGGGTGGCTACAATGAGCAGTTCTTC. It codes for CASSQTSGGYNEQFF. Looking up the rest from reference TRBV5-4 and TRBJ2-1 gives the full variable domain: ETGVTQSPTHLIKTRGQQVTLRCSSQSGHNTVSWYQQALGQGPQFIFQYYREEENGRGNFPPRFSGLQFPNYSSELNVNALELDDSALYLCASSQTSGGYNEQFFGPGTRLTVL.

V gene TRBV9 combines with J gene TRBJ2-1; maybe TRBD2 (6 bases). CDR3 length equals 16 residues. Germline-derived CDR1 and CDR2 are SGDLS and YYNGEE. V was trimmed by 2 bases and J by 6 bases, leaving 18 bases between them. The CDR3 protein is CASSVLLGGLVNEQFF. The CDR3 DNA reads as TGTGCCAGCAGCGTCCTTTTGGGAGGTCTAGTCAATGAGCAGTTCTTC. Filled out from reference TRBV9 and TRBJ2-1, the complete variable domain reads DSGVTQTPKHLITATGQRVTLRCSPRSGDLSVYWYQQSLDQGLQFLIQYYNGEERAKGNILERFSAQQFPDLHSELNLSSLELGDSALYFCASSVLLGGLVNEQFFGPGTRLTVL.

J is TRBJ1-2 and V is TRBV7-2; a weak D match, TRBD1 (5 bases). CDR3 length: 14 amino acids. The germline V and J ends were trimmed by 1 base and 5 bases, with 11 bases remaining between them. Germline V gives CDR1 SGHTA, CDR2 FQGNSA. In nucleotides, the CDR3 is TGTGCCAGCAGCTTAGGCCAGGGAAGGTATGGCTACACCTTC. Protein product: CASSLGQGRYGYTF.

CDR3 nucleotide sequence: TGTGCCACCAGCAGACTAAGGGACAGAAAAAACTATGGCTACACCTTC. Translated, it gives CATSRLRDRKNYGYTF. V is TRBV15 and J is TRBJ1-2; 7 nucleotides match TRBD1. This CDR3 region has 16 residues. With V trimmed by 2 bases and J by 2 bases, 8 bases remained unmatched. The germline V gene encodes CDR1 LNHNV and CDR2 YYDKDF (reference sequence).

The chain is built from TRBV6-5 and TRBJ2-7; D might be TRBD1 (6 bases). Per the germline V gene, CDR1 is MNHEY and CDR2 is SVGAGI. The CDR3 loop spans 14 amino acids. Trimming took 6 bases from V and 2 from J, leaving 14 bases between them. The CDR3, as DNA: TGTGCCAGCAGAAGCCGGGACACCACCTACGAGCAGTACTTC. It encodes CASRSRDTTYEQYF.

The chain employs TRBV7-9 and TRBJ2-1; D may be TRBD1 (6 bases). The germline V gene has CDR1 SEHNR and CDR2 FQNEAQ (reference sequence). V lost 5 bases to trimming and J lost 4 bases, with 12 bases between them. The CDR3 has 14 residues. The CDR3 nucleotides are TGTGCCAGCAGCACCGGGACACCATACAATGAGCAGTTCTTC. This translates into CASSTGTPYNEQFF.

The sample holds one count of this clone. V and J are TRBV2 and TRBJ2-1, with D possibly matching TRBD2 (6 bases). There are 12 residues in the CDR3. From germline, CDR1 is SNHLY and CDR2 FYNNEI. V was cut by 6 bases and J by 6 bases, with 9 bases left in between. The CDR3 nucleotides are TGTGCCAGCAGACTAGCATCCAATGAGCAGTTCTTC. This translates into CASRLASNEQFF. The whole variable domain, filled in from reference TRBV2 and TRBJ2-1, reads EPEVTQTPSHQVTQMGQEVILRCVPISNHLYFYWYRQILGQKVEFLVSFYNNEISEKSEIFDDQFSVERPDGSNFTLKIRSTKLEDSAMYFCASRLASNEQFFGPGTRLTVL.

This chain connects TRBV5-1 to TRBJ2-6, with D possibly TRBD1 on 6 matching bases. V was shortened by 2 bases and J by 3 bases, with 9 bases between the two germline ends. This CDR3 is built from 15 residues. Germline-derived CDR1 and CDR2 are SGHRS and YFSETQ. The CDR3 is CASSFSGDGANVLTF. The CDR3 bases are TGCGCCAGCAGCTTCTCAGGGGATGGGGCCAACGTCCTGACTTTC.